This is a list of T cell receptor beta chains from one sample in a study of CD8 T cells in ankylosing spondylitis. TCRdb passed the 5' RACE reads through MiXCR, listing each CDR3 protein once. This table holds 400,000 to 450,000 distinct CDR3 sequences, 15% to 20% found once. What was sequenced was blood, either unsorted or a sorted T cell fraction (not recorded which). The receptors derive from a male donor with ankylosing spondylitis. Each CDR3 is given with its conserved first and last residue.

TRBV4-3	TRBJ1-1	CASSRAGTANTEAFF
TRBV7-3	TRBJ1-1	CASSRQGDLAEAFF
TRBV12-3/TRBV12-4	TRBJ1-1	CASILRGNTEAFF
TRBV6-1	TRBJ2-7	CASNPNGGGSYEQYF
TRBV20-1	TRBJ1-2	CSAPQTGGGYGYTF
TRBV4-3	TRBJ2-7	CASSDTGGFHEQYF
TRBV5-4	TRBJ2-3	CASSLGQASTDTQYF
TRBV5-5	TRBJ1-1	CASSSGPMNTEAFF
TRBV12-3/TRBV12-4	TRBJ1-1	CASSFLVGNPLEAFF
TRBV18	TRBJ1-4	CASSRGQLNEKLFF
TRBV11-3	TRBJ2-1	CASSPIRGGYNEQFF
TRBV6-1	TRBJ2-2	CATRTGNTGELFF
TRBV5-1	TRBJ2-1	CASSPHGGPYNEQFF
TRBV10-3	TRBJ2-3	CAISGLAGTDTQYF
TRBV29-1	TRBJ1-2	CSVLPTGDYGYTF
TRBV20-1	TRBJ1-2	CSARDGQVAFYGYTF
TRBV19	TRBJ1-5	CASKLSDPSNQPQHF